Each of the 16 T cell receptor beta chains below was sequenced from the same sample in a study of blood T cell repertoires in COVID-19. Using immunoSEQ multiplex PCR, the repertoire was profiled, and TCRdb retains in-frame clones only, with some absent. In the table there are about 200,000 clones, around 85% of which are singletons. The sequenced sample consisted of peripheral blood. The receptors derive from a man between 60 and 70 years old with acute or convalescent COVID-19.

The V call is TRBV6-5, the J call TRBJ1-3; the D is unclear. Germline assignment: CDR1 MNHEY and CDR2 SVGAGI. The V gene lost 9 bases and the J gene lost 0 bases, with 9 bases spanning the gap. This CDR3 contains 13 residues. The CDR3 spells CASDPGSGNTIYF. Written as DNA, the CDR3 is TGTGCCAGTGACCCAGGCTCTGGAAACACCATATATTTT.

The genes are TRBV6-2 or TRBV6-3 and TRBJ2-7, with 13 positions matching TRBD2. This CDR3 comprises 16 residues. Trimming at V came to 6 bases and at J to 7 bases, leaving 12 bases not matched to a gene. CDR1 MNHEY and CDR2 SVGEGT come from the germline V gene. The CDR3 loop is CASSRRLAGGSGEQYF. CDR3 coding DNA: TGTGCCAGCAGCCGCCGACTAGCGGGAGGTTCGGGTGAGCAGTACTTC.

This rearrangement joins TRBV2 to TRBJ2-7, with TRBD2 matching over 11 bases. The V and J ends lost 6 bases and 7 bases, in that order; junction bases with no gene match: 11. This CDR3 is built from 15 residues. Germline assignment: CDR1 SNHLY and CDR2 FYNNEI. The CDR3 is CASRWELAGVSEQYF. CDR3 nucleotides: TGTGCCAGCAGATGGGAACTAGCGGGAGTAAGTGAGCAGTACTTC. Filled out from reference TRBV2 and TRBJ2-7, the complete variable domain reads EPEVTQTPSHQVTQMGQEVILRCVPISNHLYFYWYRQILGQKVEFLVSFYNNEISEKSEIFDDQFSVERPDGSNFTLKIRSTKLEDSAMYFCASRWELAGVSEQYFGPGTRLTVT.

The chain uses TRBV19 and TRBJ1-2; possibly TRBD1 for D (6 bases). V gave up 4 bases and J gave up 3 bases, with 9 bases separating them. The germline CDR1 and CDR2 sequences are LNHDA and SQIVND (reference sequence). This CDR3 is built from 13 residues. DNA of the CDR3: TGTGCCAGTAGTACTACAGGGTACTATGGCTACACCTTC. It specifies CASSTTGYYGYTF.

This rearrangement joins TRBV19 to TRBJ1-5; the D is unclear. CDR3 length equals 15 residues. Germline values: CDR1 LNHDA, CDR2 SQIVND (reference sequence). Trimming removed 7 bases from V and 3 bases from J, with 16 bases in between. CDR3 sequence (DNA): TGTGCCAGTAAGGACTCCAGGATTTTCAATCAGCCCCAGCATTTT. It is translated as CASKDSRIFNQPQHF.

CDR3: CASSGQPRTDTQYF. Here the CDR3 DNA reads TGTGCCAGCAGTGGACAGCCAAGAACAGATACGCAGTATTTT. The chain recombines TRBV28 with TRBJ2-3, with a weak D call TRBD1 (6 bases). Germline lookup yields CDR1 MDHEN and CDR2 SYDVKM. The length of the CDR3 is 14 residues. The V and J ends lost 5 bases and 3 bases respectively, with 12 bases between them.

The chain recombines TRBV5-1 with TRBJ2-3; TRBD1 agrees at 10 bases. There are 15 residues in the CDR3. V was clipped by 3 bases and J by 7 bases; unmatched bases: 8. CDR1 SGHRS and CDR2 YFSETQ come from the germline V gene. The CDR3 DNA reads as TGCGCCAGCAGCTCTACCGGGACAGGGGCTCATACGCAGTATTTT. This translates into CASSSTGTGAHTQYF. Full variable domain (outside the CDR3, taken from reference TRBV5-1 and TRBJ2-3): KAGVTQTPRYLIKTRGQQVTLSCSPISGHRSVSWYQQTPGQGLQFLFEYFSETQRNKGNFPGRFSGRQFSNSRSEMNVSTLELGDSALYLCASSSTGTGAHTQYFGPGTRLTVL.

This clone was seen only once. Here the CDR3 DNA reads TGTGCCAGCAGGTACGGGGGACAGAGAATATATAACACTGAAGCTTTCTTT. Protein: CASRYGGQRIYNTEAFF. J is TRBJ1-1 and V is TRBV6-2 or TRBV6-3, with TRBD1 matching over 7 bases. Trimming took 6 bases from V and 2 from J; bases not matched to a gene: 15. CDR3 size: 17 residues. The germline V gene has CDR1 MNHEY and CDR2 SVGEGT.

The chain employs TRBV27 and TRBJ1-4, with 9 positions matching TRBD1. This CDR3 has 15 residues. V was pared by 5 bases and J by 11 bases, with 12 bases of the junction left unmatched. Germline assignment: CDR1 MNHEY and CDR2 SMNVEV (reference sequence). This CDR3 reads CASSMRTGVLKKLFF. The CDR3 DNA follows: TGTGCCAGCAGTATGAGGACAGGGGTCTTGAAGAAACTGTTTTTT.

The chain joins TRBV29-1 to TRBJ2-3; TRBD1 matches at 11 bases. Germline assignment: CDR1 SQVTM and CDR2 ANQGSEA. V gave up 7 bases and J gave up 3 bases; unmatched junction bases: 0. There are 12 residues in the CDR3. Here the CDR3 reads CSGDRGTDTQYF. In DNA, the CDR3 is TGCAGCGGGGACAGGGGGACAGATACGCAGTATTTT.

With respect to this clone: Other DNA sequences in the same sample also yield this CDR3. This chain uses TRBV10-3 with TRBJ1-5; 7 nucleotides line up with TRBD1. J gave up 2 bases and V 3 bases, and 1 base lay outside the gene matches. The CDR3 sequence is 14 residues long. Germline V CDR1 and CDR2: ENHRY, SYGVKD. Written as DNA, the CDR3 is TGTGCCATCAGTGAAGGACAGGGCAATCAGCCCCAGCATTTT. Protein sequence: CAISEGQGNQPQHF.

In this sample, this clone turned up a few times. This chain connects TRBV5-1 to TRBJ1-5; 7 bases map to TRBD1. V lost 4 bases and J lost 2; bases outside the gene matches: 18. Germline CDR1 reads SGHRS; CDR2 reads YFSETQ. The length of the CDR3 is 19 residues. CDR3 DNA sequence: TGCGCCAGCAGCCCGCGAAGAGGGGGCGGGGAAGGGGGCAATCAGCCCCAGCATTTT. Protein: CASSPRRGGGEGGNQPQHF.

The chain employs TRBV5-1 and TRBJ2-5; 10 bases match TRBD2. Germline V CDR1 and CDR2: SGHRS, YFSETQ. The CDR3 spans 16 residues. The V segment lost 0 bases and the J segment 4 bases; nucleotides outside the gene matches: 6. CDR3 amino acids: CASSLDASGRAETQYF. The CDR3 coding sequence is TGCGCCAGCAGCTTGGATGCTAGCGGGAGAGCAGAGACCCAGTACTTC. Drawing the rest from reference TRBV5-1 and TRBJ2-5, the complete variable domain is KAGVTQTPRYLIKTRGQQVTLSCSPISGHRSVSWYQQTPGQGLQFLFEYFSETQRNKGNFPGRFSGRQFSNSRSEMNVSTLELGDSALYLCASSLDASGRAETQYFGPGTRLLVL.

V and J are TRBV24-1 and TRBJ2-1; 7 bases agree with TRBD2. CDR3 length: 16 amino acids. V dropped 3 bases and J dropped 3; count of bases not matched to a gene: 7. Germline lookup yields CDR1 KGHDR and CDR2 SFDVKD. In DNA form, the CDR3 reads TGTGCCACCAGTGATCCCCTAGCGGAGCACTACAATGAGCAGTTCTTC. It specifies CATSDPLAEHYNEQFF.

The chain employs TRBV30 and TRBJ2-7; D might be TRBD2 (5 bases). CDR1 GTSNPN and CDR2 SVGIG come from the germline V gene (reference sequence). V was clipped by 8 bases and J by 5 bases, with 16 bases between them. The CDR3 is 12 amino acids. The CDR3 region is CAQTIGSHEQYF. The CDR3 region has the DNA TGTGCCCAGACAATTGGGAGCCACGAGCAGTACTTC.

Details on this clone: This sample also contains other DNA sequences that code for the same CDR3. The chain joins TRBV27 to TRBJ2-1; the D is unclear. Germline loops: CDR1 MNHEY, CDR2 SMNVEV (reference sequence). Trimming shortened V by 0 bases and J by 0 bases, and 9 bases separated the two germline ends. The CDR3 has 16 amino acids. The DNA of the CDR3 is TGTGCCAGCAGTTTATCCCTGCGGAGCTCCTACAATGAGCAGTTCTTC. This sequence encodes CASSLSLRSSYNEQFF.